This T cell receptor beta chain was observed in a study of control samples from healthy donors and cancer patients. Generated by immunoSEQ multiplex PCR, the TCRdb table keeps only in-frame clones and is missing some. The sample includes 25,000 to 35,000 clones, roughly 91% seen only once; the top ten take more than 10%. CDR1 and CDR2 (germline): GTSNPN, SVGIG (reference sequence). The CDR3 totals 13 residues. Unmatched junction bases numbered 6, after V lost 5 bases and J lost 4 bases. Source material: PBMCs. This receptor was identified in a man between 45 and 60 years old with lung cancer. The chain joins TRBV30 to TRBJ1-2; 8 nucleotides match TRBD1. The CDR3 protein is CAWVAQGVYGYTF. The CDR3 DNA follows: TGTGCCTGGGTAGCACAGGGGGTCTATGGCTACACCTTC.